One sample yielded the 19 T cell receptor beta chains listed below, sequenced in a study of CD8+ T cells in alopecia areata. As the sequencing template, cDNA was produced by extracting RNA and reverse transcribing it. The repertoire was sequenced with immunoSEQ multiplex PCR; TCRdb's copy has only in-frame clones and lacks some. This sample has more than 7,000 clones, with 64% found just once. The treatment denotes: oral pan-JAK inhibitor, 5-10 mg twice daily. From alopecia areata patients, lesional scalp punch biopsies and peripheral blood were collected. The material sequenced was skin, taken at week 4, from a patient treated with tofacitinib. Every receptor here comes from a human donor with alopecia areata.

This clone occurred a few times. V and J are TRBV4-1 and TRBJ2-3, with D possibly TRBD1 on 6 matching bases. V was clipped by 3 bases and J by 0 bases, with 13 bases between them. The CDR3 loop spans 16 amino acids. Germline assignment: CDR1 MGHRA and CDR2 YSYEKL. The CDR3 DNA sequence: TGCGCCAGCAGCCAGGGGACAATTACTAGCACAGATACGCAGTATTTT. Amino acid sequence: CASSQGTITSTDTQYF.

This clone was seen more than once but under ten times. The chain joins TRBV7-7 to TRBJ2-1; 7 bases agree with TRBD1. The CDR3 totals 15 residues. V shed 5 bases, J shed 4 bases, and the junction held 8 bases outside the gene matches. Per germline, CDR1 SSHAT and CDR2 FNYEAQ (reference sequence). The CDR3 DNA sequence: TGTGCCAGCAGCGTCACAGGGGTCCCTTACAATGAGCAGTTCTTC. Translation gives CASSVTGVPYNEQFF. Together with reference TRBV7-7 and TRBJ2-1, the CDR3 gives the full variable domain: GAGVSQSPRYKVTKRGQDVTLRCDPISSHATLYWYQQALGQGPEFLTYFNYEAQPDKSGLPSDRFSAERPEGSISTLTIQRTEQRDSAMYRCASSVTGVPYNEQFFGPGTRLTVL.

This clone turned up a few times. CDR3 sequence reads: CASSLALTQGYQETQYF. The CDR3 DNA follows: TGTGCCAGCAGCTTAGCGTTAACCCAGGGTTACCAAGAGACCCAGTACTTC. The V gene is TRBV7-9, the J gene TRBJ2-5; possibly TRBD1 for D (5 bases). V was cut by 0 bases and J by 0 bases, with 14 bases left in between. The CDR3 loop spans 17 amino acids. CDR1 SEHNR and CDR2 FQNEAQ come from the germline V gene (reference sequence).

There are a few counts of this clone. The V gene is TRBV10-3, the J gene TRBJ2-1; 11 bases line up with TRBD2. The V gene's germline CDR1 is ENHRY and CDR2 SYGVKD. This CDR3 has 15 amino acids. V lost 10 bases, J lost 4 bases, and 9 bases stayed unmatched. CDR3 loop: CATQNLAGGYNEQFF. As DNA, the CDR3 is TGTGCCACCCAAAATCTAGCGGGAGGTTACAATGAGCAGTTCTTC.

The chain couples TRBV7-3 to TRBJ1-1, with D uncertain. V dropped 5 bases and J dropped 3 bases, with 13 bases sitting between them. Germline V gives CDR1 SGHTA, CDR2 FQGTGA. The CDR3 is 14 amino acids. The CDR3 DNA reads as TGTGCCAGCAGCCTACACTCGCTTGACACTGAAGCTTTCTTT. It is translated as CASSLHSLDTEAFF.

This clone came up once. The chain carries TRBV5-4 and TRBJ1-1; a weak D match, TRBD1 (5 bases). The CDR3 runs to 14 residues. Trimming removed 10 bases at V and 4 bases at J, with 20 bases between. Germline V CDR1 and CDR2: SGHNT, YYREEE (reference sequence). In nucleotides, the CDR3 is TGTGCCGGGGGTATCGGGTCTGCGACCACTGAAGCTTTCTTT. The encoded protein is CAGGIGSATTEAFF.

This chain joins TRBV7-3 and TRBJ1-1, with D unclear. Germline V lookup: CDR1 SGHTA, CDR2 FQGTGA. This CDR3 spans 13 amino acids. The V end was cut by 2 bases, the J end by 1 base, with 5 bases between. The CDR3 protein is CASSLSGNTEAFF. CDR3 coding DNA: TGTGCCAGCAGCTTATCCGGGAACACTGAAGCTTTCTTT.

The chain joins TRBV19 to TRBJ1-1; D is ambiguous. The CDR3 extends over 15 amino acids. Deletions cut 5 bases from V and 3 bases from J, with 16 bases between. Germline CDR1 reads LNHDA; CDR2 reads SQIVND (reference sequence). The DNA for the CDR3 is TGTGCCAGTAGTTTACTTGCAAGAGGAGACACTGAAGCTTTCTTT. It translates to CASSLLARGDTEAFF.

This chain's CDR3 is CASSVAGTGSFGYTF. The DNA of the CDR3 is TGTGCCAGCAGCGTAGCGGGGACAGGGAGCTTTGGCTACACCTTC. The chain combines TRBV9 with TRBJ1-2, with TRBD1 identical over 9 bases. V shed 0 bases, J shed 7 bases, and the junction held 7 bases outside the gene matches. The CDR3 length is 15 residues. CDR1 and CDR2 (germline): SGDLS, YYNGEE.

The chain combines TRBV7-9 with TRBJ1-2; D is uncertain. The V and J ends lost 4 bases and 5 bases respectively, with 17 bases between them. The CDR3 covers 15 residues. Germline loops: CDR1 SEHNR, CDR2 FQNEAQ (reference sequence). This chain's CDR3 is CASSSPLSEGYGYTF. The CDR3 nucleotides read TGTGCCAGCAGCTCTCCGCTAAGCGAGGGTTATGGCTACACCTTC. Together with reference TRBV7-9 and TRBJ1-2, the CDR3 gives the full variable domain: DTGVSQNPRHKITKRGQNVTFRCDPISEHNRLYWYRQTLGQGPEFLTYFQNEAQLEKSRLLSDRFSAERPKGSFSTLEIQRTEQGDSAMYLCASSSPLSEGYGYTFGSGTRLTVV.

The J gene is TRBJ1-1, the V gene TRBV6-6, with D perhaps TRBD1 (5 bases). Germline lookup yields CDR1 MNHNY and CDR2 SVGAGI (reference sequence). V was trimmed by 5 bases and J by 4 bases, leaving 11 bases between them. There are 13 residues in the CDR3. This CDR3 is CASSGSRGTEAFF. CDR3 sequence (DNA): TGTGCCAGCAGTGGCTCTAGGGGCACTGAAGCTTTCTTT.

The chain links TRBV4-1 to TRBJ2-7; 13 bases align to TRBD2. The CDR3 sequence is 17 residues long. V shed 2 bases, J shed 6 bases, and the junction held 10 bases outside the gene matches. Germline V CDR1 and CDR2: MGHRA, YSYEKL. The CDR3 region is CASSQNPRGLAGPEQYF. Written as DNA, the CDR3 is TGCGCCAGCAGCCAAAACCCGAGGGGACTAGCGGGACCCGAGCAGTACTTC.

The CDR3 sequence: CASSSWTGNTTEAFF. In nucleotides, the CDR3 is TGTGCCAGCAGTTCCTGGACAGGGAATACCACTGAAGCTTTCTTT. This sequence joins TRBV28 and TRBJ1-1; 8 nucleotides match TRBD1. The CDR3 has 15 amino acids. Germline trimming cut 4 bases from V and 4 bases from J; bases unmatched to any gene: 8. Looked up from germline, CDR1 is MDHEN and CDR2 is SYDVKM.

The chain recombines TRBV28 with TRBJ1-1; D is uncertain. The CDR3 is 12 amino acids. CDR1 and CDR2 from the germline V gene are MDHEN and SYDVKM. Trimming left V 3 bases short and J 0 bases short, with 2 bases between. The CDR3 bases are TGTGCCAGCAGTTTTATGAACACTGAAGCTTTCTTT. Translated: CASSFMNTEAFF.

The chain is built from TRBV27 and TRBJ1-1, with D tentatively TRBD1 (6 bases). The CDR3 contains 11 residues. V was shortened by 4 bases and J by 10 bases, with 10 bases between the two germline ends. In germline, CDR1 is MNHEY, CDR2 SMNVEV (reference sequence). CDR3 coding DNA: TGTGCCAGCAGTTACAGGGATGTAGCTTTCTTT. Translating it yields CASSYRDVAFF.

Remarks on this clone: Other nucleotide sequences from this sample produce the same CDR3. CDR3 region: CASSQGPGALNTEAFF. DNA of the CDR3: TGCGCCAGCAGCCAAGGACCAGGGGCCTTGAACACTGAAGCTTTCTTT. The rearrangement uses TRBV4-1 and TRBJ1-1; possible D gene TRBD1, 6 bases. CDR3 length: 16 amino acids. Trimming took 1 base from V and 0 from J, leaving 12 bases between them. CDR1 and CDR2 (germline): MGHRA, YSYEKL.

The V and J genes are TRBV7-9 and TRBJ2-3; 7 bases map to TRBD2. Losses at the gene ends were 2 bases for V and 2 bases for J; bases not matched to a gene: 4. CDR1 is SEHNR, CDR2 FQNEAQ, per germline (reference sequence). This CDR3 region has 15 residues. CDR3 sequence reads: CASSLSAGYTDTQYF. CDR3 coding DNA: TGTGCCAGCAGCTTATCAGCGGGGTACACAGATACGCAGTATTTT.

This clone was seen a handful of times. This sequence joins TRBV9 and TRBJ2-7, with a tentative D call TRBD2 (5 bases). CDR3 length: 15 amino acids. Germline CDR1 and CDR2: SGDLS and YYNGEE. V was trimmed by 0 bases and J by 2 bases, leaving 12 bases between them. DNA of the CDR3: TGTGCCAGCAGCGTAGACGGGATGGGGACCTACGAGCAGTACTTC. This codes for CASSVDGMGTYEQYF.

CDR3 sequence (DNA): TGTGCCACCAGCAGAGAACGGTCCTACGAGCAGTACTTC. It is translated as CATSRERSYEQYF. The rearrangement links TRBV15 to TRBJ2-7, with no clear D. Looked up from germline, CDR1 is LNHNV and CDR2 is YYDKDF (reference sequence). This CDR3 spans 13 amino acids. Between the trimmed V and J ends, which lost 0 bases and 1 base, there was a span of 4 bases.